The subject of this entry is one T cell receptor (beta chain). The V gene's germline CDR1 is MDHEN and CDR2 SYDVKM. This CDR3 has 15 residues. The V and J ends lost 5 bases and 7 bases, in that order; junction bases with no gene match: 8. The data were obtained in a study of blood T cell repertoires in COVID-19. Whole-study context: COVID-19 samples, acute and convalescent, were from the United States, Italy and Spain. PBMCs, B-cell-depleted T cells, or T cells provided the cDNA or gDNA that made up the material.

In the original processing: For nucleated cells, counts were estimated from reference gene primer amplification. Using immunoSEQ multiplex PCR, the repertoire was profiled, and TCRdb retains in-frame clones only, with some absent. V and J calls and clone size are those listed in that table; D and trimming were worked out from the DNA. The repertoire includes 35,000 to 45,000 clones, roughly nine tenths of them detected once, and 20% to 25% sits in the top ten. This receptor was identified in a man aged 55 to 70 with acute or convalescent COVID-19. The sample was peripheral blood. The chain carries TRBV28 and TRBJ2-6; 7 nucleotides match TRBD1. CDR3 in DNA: TGTGCCAGCAGTGGCGACAGGGTGGTAGCCAACGTCCTGACTTTC. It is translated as CASSGDRVVANVLTF.